This entry lists 27 T cell receptor beta chains sequenced from one sample in a study of blood T cell repertoires in COVID-19. Clones were read by immunoSEQ multiplex PCR, and TCRdb kept only the in-frame ones, dropping some. The sample shows approximately 250,000 clones, about 91% of them seen only once. Sequencing was done on a sample of PBMCs or T cells enriched from blood (not recorded which). The receptors here all came from a middle-aged man who had been exposed to COVID-19.

This clone showed up just a few times. The rearrangement uses TRBV12-3 or TRBV12-4 and TRBJ1-3; D is uncertain. The CDR3 is 12 residues long. V lost 3 bases to trimming and J lost 6 bases, with 6 bases between them. CDR3 sequence: CASSFGLNTIYF. DNA for the CDR3: TGTGCCAGCAGTTTCGGGTTAAACACCATATATTTT.

CDR3 protein: CASSILSTGDSPLHF. As DNA, the CDR3 is TGTGCCAGTAGTATCCTATCGACAGGGGATTCACCCCTCCACTTT. The chain recombines TRBV19 with TRBJ1-6, with 8 positions matching TRBD1. Trimming removed 3 bases from V and 8 bases from J; junction bases left unmatched: 6. The CDR3 spans 15 residues. Germline-derived CDR1 and CDR2 are LNHDA and SQIVND (reference sequence).

This clone was picked up many times. This chain uses TRBV13 with TRBJ2-2, with D possibly matching TRBD1 (6 bases). The CDR3 spans 14 residues. Germline V gene data show CDR1 as PRHDT and CDR2 as FYEKMQ (reference sequence). Between the trimmed V and J ends, which lost 5 bases and 6 bases, there was a span of 13 bases. DNA of the CDR3: TGTGCCAGCAGCCCCCAGGGGCACCCCGGGGAGCTGTTTTTT. It encodes CASSPQGHPGELFF.

This rearrangement joins TRBV29-1 to TRBJ1-6; D ambiguous. CDR3 size: 13 residues. CDR1 and CDR2 from the germline V gene are SQVTM and ANQGSEA. V was pared by 4 bases and J by 5 bases, with 9 bases between. The CDR3 sequence: CSVGAADNSPLHF. Written as DNA, the CDR3 is TGCAGCGTTGGGGCAGCCGATAATTCACCCCTCCACTTT. Full variable domain (remainder filled in from reference TRBV29-1 and TRBJ1-6): SAVISQKPSRDICQRGTSLTIQCQVDSQVTMMFWYRQQPGQSLTLIATANQGSEATYESGFVIDKFPISRPNLTFSTLTVSNMSPEDSSIYLCSVGAADNSPLHFGNGTRLTVT.

V gene TRBV5-1 combines with J gene TRBJ1-2; TRBD1 is a possible D gene (6 bases). The CDR3 is 17 residues long. V was clipped by 0 bases and J by 5 bases, with 20 bases between them. Germline CDR1 is SGHRS and CDR2 is YFSETQ. Written as DNA, the CDR3 is TGCGCCAGCAGCTTGGATAGGGGGGGCAAAGAACCTTATGGCTACACCTTC. Amino acids: CASSLDRGGKEPYGYTF.

The chain uses TRBV5-1 and TRBJ2-2; perhaps TRBD2 as D (6 bases). This CDR3 is built from 16 residues. Trimming removed 0 bases at V and 6 bases at J, with 15 bases between. Looked up from germline, CDR1 is SGHRS and CDR2 is YFSETQ. The DNA for the CDR3 is TGCGCCAGCAGCTTGGAGAGACTAGGCCGTTCCGGGGAGCTGTTTTTT. This sequence encodes CASSLERLGRSGELFF.

This clone was seen only a few times. The rearrangement links TRBV30 to TRBJ2-7, with 8 bases lining up with TRBD1. V lost 3 bases and J lost 2; bases outside the gene matches: 18. The germline V gene has CDR1 GTSNPN and CDR2 SVGIG (reference sequence). The CDR3 covers 18 residues. The CDR3: CAWRGTGTGAEPPYEQYF. The CDR3 region has the DNA TGTGCCTGGAGGGGTACCGGGACAGGTGCTGAACCGCCCTACGAGCAGTACTTC.

This chain uses TRBV5-5 with TRBJ2-2; the match to TRBD2 covers 8 bases. V was clipped by 3 bases and J by 1 base; unmatched bases: 2. The CDR3 extends over 15 amino acids. Per germline, CDR1 SGHKS and CDR2 YYEKEE (reference sequence). This CDR3 reads CASSSGLVNTGELFF. CDR3 sequence (DNA): TGTGCCAGCAGCTCGGGACTAGTGAACACCGGGGAGCTGTTTTTT.

This clone came up a few times. V is TRBV7-9 and J is TRBJ2-6, with D possibly TRBD1 on 6 matching bases. The V and J ends lost 5 bases and 1 base respectively, with 9 bases between them. Germline V CDR1 and CDR2: SEHNR, FQNEAQ (reference sequence). This CDR3 is built from 15 residues. CDR3 protein: CASSPGQSGANVLTF. CDR3 coding DNA: TGTGCCAGCAGCCCCGGACAGTCTGGGGCCAACGTCCTGACTTTC.

The chain recombines TRBV5-4 with TRBJ1-4; 7 bases fit TRBD1. From germline, CDR1 is SGHNT and CDR2 YYREEE (reference sequence). The CDR3 extends over 18 amino acids. V lost 4 bases and J lost 0; bases outside the gene matches: 12. For the CDR3, the DNA is TGTGCCAGCAGCGGGGAGGCCGGGACAGACCCAACTAATGAAAAACTGTTTTTT. This encodes CASSGEAGTDPTNEKLFF.

This clone appeared a single time. The chain combines TRBV5-4 with TRBJ2-1; 10 nucleotides match TRBD1. The ends lost 0 bases at V and 9 bases at J; junction bases unmatched: 3. CDR1 is SGHNT and CDR2 is YYREEE in the germline V gene (reference sequence). The CDR3 length is 14 residues. CDR3 DNA: TGTGCCAGCAGCTTGGGGGGACAGGGGTTTGAGCAGTTCTTC. It specifies CASSLGGQGFEQFF.

The rearrangement joins TRBV18 to TRBJ1-2, with D possibly matching TRBD1 (6 bases). The CDR3 sequence is 15 residues long. CDR1 KGHSH and CDR2 LQKENI come from the germline V gene. Trimming left V 3 bases short and J 6 bases short, with 17 bases between. DNA for the CDR3: TGTGCCAGCTCACCTACAGAAGGACAGTCGAATGGCTACACCTTC. Protein sequence: CASSPTEGQSNGYTF.

This clone was observed once. Within the sample, other DNA sequences also encode this same CDR3. The chain employs TRBV6-5 and TRBJ1-1, with D unclear. The germline gives CDR1 MNHEY, CDR2 SVGAGI. Trimming took 6 bases from V and 0 from J, leaving 8 bases between them. The CDR3 has 13 residues. The CDR3 is CASSSGMNTEAFF. CDR3 in DNA: TGTGCCAGCAGCTCCGGGATGAACACTGAAGCTTTCTTT.

Written as DNA, the CDR3 is TGTGCCAGCACCGTACAGGGGGGAAACGACGAGCAGTACTTC. Translating it yields CASTVQGGNDEQYF. This rearrangement joins TRBV28 to TRBJ2-7; 8 bases agree with TRBD1. The trim removed 7 bases at V and 5 bases at J, leaving 10 bases unmatched. The CDR3 sequence is 14 residues long. Germline-derived CDR1 and CDR2 are MDHEN and SYDVKM.

The chain has TRBV9 and TRBJ1-4; D gene ambiguous. Germline V gives CDR1 SGDLS, CDR2 YYNGEE. The CDR3 extends over 15 amino acids. Trimming pared 0 bases from V and 0 bases from J, leaving 6 bases between. This chain's CDR3 is CASSVGVTTNEKLFF. The CDR3 DNA sequence: TGTGCCAGCAGCGTAGGAGTTACAACTAATGAAAAACTGTTTTTT.

The chain joins TRBV2 to TRBJ1-1; no clear D gene. Trimming took off 4 bases at V and 1 base at J, with 10 bases between the two ends. This CDR3 spans 14 amino acids. Germline V gene data show CDR1 as SNHLY and CDR2 as FYNNEI. CDR3 coding DNA: TGTGCCAGCAGTGCAAGACAACAGAACACTGAAGCTTTCTTT. Translated: CASSARQQNTEAFF.

J is TRBJ1-1 and V is TRBV19, with 7 nucleotides matching TRBD1. Germline V CDR1 and CDR2: LNHDA, SQIVND (reference sequence). CDR3 size: 15 residues. J was trimmed by 10 bases and V by 6 bases; bases with no gene match: 17. CDR3 nucleotides: TGTGCCAGTAGAGCTTACAGGGGTAGGACGAGGAGAGCTTTCTTT. This sequence encodes CASRAYRGRTRRAFF.

This chain uses TRBV10-3 with TRBJ2-3; TRBD2 matches at 9 bases. CDR3 size: 15 residues. Germline V gives CDR1 ENHRY, CDR2 SYGVKD. V was pared by 9 bases and J by 6 bases, with 13 bases of the junction left unmatched. The CDR3 is CAIRGGLAYTDTQYF. CDR3 sequence (DNA): TGTGCCATAAGGGGAGGACTAGCGTATACTGATACGCAGTATTTT.

V is TRBV11-3 and J is TRBJ2-3, with TRBD2 identical over 7 bases. The V segment lost 5 bases and the J segment 6 bases; nucleotides outside the gene matches: 20. The length of the CDR3 is 18 residues. CDR1 is SGHNT and CDR2 is YENEEA in the germline V gene. Here the CDR3 reads CASSDERGAVRGVDTQYF. The DNA for the CDR3 is TGTGCCAGCAGCGACGAGCGGGGTGCGGTAAGAGGGGTCGATACGCAGTATTTT.

J is TRBJ2-3 and V is TRBV7-2; 7 positions match TRBD1. Germline values: CDR1 SGHTA, CDR2 FQGNSA. V trimming: 3 bases; J trimming: 3 bases; junction bases outside the gene matches: 6. CDR3 length: 15 residues. The DNA for the CDR3 is TGTGCCAGCAGCTTGACAGGGTTTGGAACAGATACGCAGTATTTT. Translating it yields CASSLTGFGTDTQYF.

Details on this clone: At one boundary the junction diverges from the germline segment, which might be a read error. The gene calls are TRBV27 and TRBJ2-1; 8 bases map to TRBD2. Germline lookup yields CDR1 MNHEY and CDR2 SMNVEV (reference sequence). CDR3 length: 16 amino acids. This CDR3 is CASSLYDSGMNNEQFF. The CDR3 DNA is TGTGCCAGCAGCTTATACGATAGCGGGATGAACAATGAGCAGTTCTTC.

CDR3 region: CASSNIQDMNTEAFF. The DNA for the CDR3 is TGTGCCAGCAGCAACATACAGGATATGAACACTGAAGCTTTCTTT. The rearrangement links TRBV28 to TRBJ1-1; weak D call: TRBD1 (5 bases). V shed 6 bases and J shed 0 bases, with 14 bases lying between them. This CDR3 is 15 amino acids long. CDR1 and CDR2 (germline): MDHEN, SYDVKM.

This clone was counted a single time. The chain couples TRBV9 to TRBJ1-2, with D perhaps matching TRBD1 (5 bases). V lost 4 bases to trimming and J lost 2 bases, with 12 bases between them. CDR3 size: 14 residues. Germline CDR1 is SGDLS and CDR2 is YYNGEE. The CDR3 spells CASSPTSGNYGYTF. CDR3 nucleotide sequence: TGTGCCAGCAGCCCGACGTCAGGGAACTATGGCTACACCTTC.

The chain uses TRBV7-2 and TRBJ2-1; D ambiguous. Trimming took off 3 bases at V and 6 bases at J, with 6 bases between the two ends. CDR1 is SGHTA and CDR2 is FQGNSA in the germline V gene. This CDR3 is built from 12 residues. The CDR3 nucleotides read TGTGCCAGCAGCTTGACTGGCAATGAGCAGTTCTTC. Protein sequence: CASSLTGNEQFF.

This clone is a singleton in its sample. This chain uses TRBV18 with TRBJ1-3; 8 positions match TRBD1. This CDR3 region has 17 residues. The germline V gene encodes CDR1 KGHSH and CDR2 LQKENI. Losses at the gene ends were 3 bases for V and 4 bases for J; bases not matched to a gene: 11. The CDR3 DNA reads as TGTGCCAGCTCACCGTCCGTGACAGGGGTTGCCGGAAACACCATATATTTT. Protein sequence: CASSPSVTGVAGNTIYF.

This chain uses TRBV28 with TRBJ1-1; D call uncertain. The CDR3 contains 11 residues. Germline V gene data show CDR1 as MDHEN and CDR2 as SYDVKM. V dropped 1 base and J dropped 8 bases, with 5 bases sitting between them. This chain's CDR3 is CASSLFREAFF. The CDR3 nucleotides are TGTGCCAGCAGTTTATTCAGAGAAGCTTTCTTT. The whole variable domain, filled in from reference TRBV28 and TRBJ1-1, reads DVKVTQSSRYLVKRTGEKVFLECVQDMDHENMFWYRQDPGLGLRLIYFSYDVKMKEKGDIPEGYSVSREKKERFSLILESASTNQTSMYLCASSLFREAFFGQGTRLTVV.

The chain recombines TRBV6-5 with TRBJ1-3, with 10 positions matching TRBD1. This CDR3 contains 14 residues. Germline trimming cut 6 bases from V and 4 bases from J; bases unmatched to any gene: 3. The germline CDR1 and CDR2 sequences are MNHEY and SVGAGI. CDR3 coding DNA: TGTGCCAGCAGCAGACAGGGGGCCGGAAACACCATATATTTT. Its protein product is CASSRQGAGNTIYF.